The clone carrying this T cell receptor beta chain was seen a single time. The source of the sample is a study of blood T cell repertoires in COVID-19. Study-wide context: Specimens from acute and convalescent COVID-19 originated in the United States, Italy and Spain. Sources were T cells, B-cell-depleted T cells, or PBMCs; the material itself was cDNA or gDNA.

Germline CDR1 SGHDN, CDR2 FVKESK. The V gene lost 4 bases and the J gene lost 0 bases, with 7 bases spanning the gap. The CDR3 runs 15 residues. Enrolled through a virtual design, the participants were between roughly 18 and 95 years of age and came from 24 US areas. Assay used: immunoSEQ multiplex PCR; TCRdb lists only in-frame clones, some missing. Among 400,000 to 550,000 clones listed, roughly nine tenths were seen once. The sample comprised PBMCs or T cells enriched from blood (not recorded which). The genes are TRBV14 and TRBJ2-6; maybe TRBD1 (5 bases). The clonotype originates from a woman aged 18-35 years with acute COVID-19. In DNA, the CDR3 is TGTGCCAGCAGCCCAGGGAACTCTGGGGCCAACGTCCTGACTTTC. Translated: CASSPGNSGANVLTF. The variable domain in full, with the rest retrieved from reference TRBV14 and TRBJ2-6, is EAGVTQFPSHSVIEKGQTVTLRCDPISGHDNLYWYRRVMGKEIKFLLHFVKESKQDESGMPNNRFLAERTGGTYSTLKVQPAELEDSGVYFCASSPGNSGANVLTFGAGSRLTVL.